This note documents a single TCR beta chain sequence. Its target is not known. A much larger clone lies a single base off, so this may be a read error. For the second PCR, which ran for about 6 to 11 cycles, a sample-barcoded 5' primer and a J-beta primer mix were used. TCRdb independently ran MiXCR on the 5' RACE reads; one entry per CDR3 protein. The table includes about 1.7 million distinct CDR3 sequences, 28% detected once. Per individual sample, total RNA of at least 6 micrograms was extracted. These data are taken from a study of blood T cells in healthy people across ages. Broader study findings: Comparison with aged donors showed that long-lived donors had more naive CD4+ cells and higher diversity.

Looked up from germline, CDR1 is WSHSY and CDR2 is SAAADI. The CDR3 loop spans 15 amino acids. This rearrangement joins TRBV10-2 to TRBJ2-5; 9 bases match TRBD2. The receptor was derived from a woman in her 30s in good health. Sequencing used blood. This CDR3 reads CTSSESLAGEETQYF. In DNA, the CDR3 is TGCACCAGCAGTGAATCGTTAGCGGGGGAAGAGACCCAGTACTTC.